The source of this TCR beta chain is a study of shared clonotypes between healthy human individuals. On the study more broadly: Each donor had three CD4 naive, three CD4 memory, two CD8 naive and one CD8 memory plate. Broader study findings: Naive subsets usually exceeded memory subsets in estimated richness.

The V end was cut by 6 bases, the J end by 3 bases, with 14 bases between. The CDR3 loop spans 14 amino acids. Germline V CDR1 and CDR2: MNHNY, SVGAGI (reference sequence). Regarding this clone: What it binds is not known.

In the original processing: ImmunoSEQ supplied junction-only sequences lacking quality scores, so filtering was different. Sequencing was performed with immunoSEQ multiplex PCR; in TCRdb, only in-frame clones are kept and a portion is missing. The DNA was the basis for D and trimming; V, J and clone size are from that table. The sample has around 1.6 million clones; approximately 98% are singletons. Both subsets, CD45RA+ naive and CD45RA-negative memory, were split from the CD4+ cells. The sequence was obtained from a man under 40 in good health. The specimen sequenced was naive CD4+ T cells sorted from blood. Subset in this sample: CD45RA+ positively selected. This sequence joins TRBV6-6 and TRBJ1-2; D perhaps matches TRBD1 (6 bases). CDR3 protein: CASSGQISHYGYTF. CDR3 nucleotide sequence: TGTGCCAGCAGCGGACAGATCTCGCACTATGGCTACACCTTC.